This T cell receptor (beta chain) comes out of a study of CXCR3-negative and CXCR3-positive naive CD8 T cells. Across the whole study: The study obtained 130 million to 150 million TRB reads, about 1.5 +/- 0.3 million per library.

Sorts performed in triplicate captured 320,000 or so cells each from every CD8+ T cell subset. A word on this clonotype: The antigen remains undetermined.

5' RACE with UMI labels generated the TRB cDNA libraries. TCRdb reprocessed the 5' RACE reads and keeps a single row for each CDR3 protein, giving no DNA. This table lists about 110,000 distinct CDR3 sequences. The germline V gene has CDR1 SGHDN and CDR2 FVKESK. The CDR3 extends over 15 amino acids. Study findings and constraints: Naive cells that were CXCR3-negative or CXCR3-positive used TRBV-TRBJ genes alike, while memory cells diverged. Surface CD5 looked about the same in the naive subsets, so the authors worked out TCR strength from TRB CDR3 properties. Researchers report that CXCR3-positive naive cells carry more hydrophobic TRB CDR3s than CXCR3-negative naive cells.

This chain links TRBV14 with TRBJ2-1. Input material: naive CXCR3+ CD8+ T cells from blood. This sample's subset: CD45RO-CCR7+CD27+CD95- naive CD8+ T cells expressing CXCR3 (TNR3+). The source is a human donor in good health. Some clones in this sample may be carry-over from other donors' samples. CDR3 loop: CASSQDSGLYNEQFF.